Following are 3 T cell receptor beta chains from one sample sequenced in a study of CD8 T cells in ankylosing spondylitis. Antigen specificity for these receptors is unknown. TCRdb processed the 5' RACE reads anew with MiXCR; each CDR3 protein has one entry. Of approximately 300,000 distinct CDR3 sequences in the sample, 8% are singletons; the top ten hold about 14%. Study-level results: It appeared that ankylosing spondylitis blood was characterized by a TCR beta motif of under ten highly homologous variants.

Material: blood, either unsorted or a sorted T cell fraction (not recorded which). These receptors all stem from a male donor with ankylosing spondylitis.

V is TRBV6-2 or TRBV6-3 and J is TRBJ2-7, with a tentative D call TRBD1 (6 bases). CDR3 size: 15 residues. Per the germline V gene, CDR1 is MNHEY and CDR2 is SVGEGT. V dropped 1 base and J dropped 5 bases, with 15 bases sitting between them. CDR3 sequence: CASSYFDTGLDEQYF. The CDR3 region has the DNA TGTGCCAGCAGTTACTTTGACACAGGGCTGGACGAGCAGTACTTC.

Turning to this clonotype: Being one base from a much bigger clone, this may be a read error. This rearrangement joins TRBV5-1 to TRBJ2-7; either TRBD1 or TRBD2 may fit D (5 bases each). The CDR3 consists of 15 residues. Germline V gene data show CDR1 as SGHRS and CDR2 as YFSETQ. The CDR3: CSSSLEAGHFYEQYF. The CDR3 DNA reads as TGCTCCAGCAGCTTGGAGGCCGGACACTTCTACGAGCAGTACTTC.

The V gene is TRBV14, the J gene TRBJ2-5, with D unresolved. Germline assignment: CDR1 SGHDN and CDR2 FVKESK. There are 17 residues in the CDR3. Trimming cost V 5 bases and J 5 bases, with 24 bases left between them. The DNA of the CDR3 is TGTGCCAGCAGCTATAACGGGCCCCCTAGATCTTGGGAGACCCAGTACTTC. Its translation is CASSYNGPPRSWETQYF.